What follows describes a single TCR beta chain. Its antigen is currently unknown. The data were taken from a study of regulatory T cells in long-lasting Graves disease. Study-level points and caveats: The persistent group shared about 2,500 public clonotypes, more than the 850 to 1,000 shared by new patients.

Both iRepertoire HTBI primers and Arm-PCR of CDR3 regions were used to build the TCR beta libraries. Using its own MiXCR run on the multiplex PCR reads, TCRdb lists one record per CDR3 protein. The table includes 500,000 to 700,000 distinct CDR3 sequences, roughly 15% detected once. As to time point: newly diagnosed GD, antithyroid drugs for less than 3 months. PBMC-extracted RNA yielded the TCR library. CDR3 size: 13 residues. Germline V CDR1 and CDR2: ENHRY, SYGVKD. V trimming: 4 bases; J trimming: 5 bases; junction bases outside the gene matches: 2. The same sample was also used in a study of T cells in Graves' hyperthyroidism and ophthalmopathy. As that study records: Clinical symptoms, serum thyroxine, TRAb, thyroid ultrasound and orbital computed tomography informed diagnoses. In the blood, most expanded thyroid clonotypes above 0.001 appeared as well. Ophthalmopathy onset followed model prediction by a median about seven months.

The TCR sequence derives from a woman in her 30s with Graves disease. The V and J genes are TRBV10-3 and TRBJ2-1, with 7 positions matching TRBD1. Sequencing was performed on peripheral blood mononuclear cells (PBMCs), taken at new diagnosis, from a patient treated with antithyroid drugs. CDR3 DNA: TGTGCCATCAGTGTCGGGACAGACAATGAGCAGTTCTTC. Protein: CAISVGTDNEQFF.